Listed below are T cell receptor beta chains from one sample, sequenced in a study of blood T cell repertoires in COVID-19. The data were produced by immunoSEQ multiplex PCR, yet TCRdb's version contains in-frame clones alone and is incomplete. The sample holds fewer than 200,000 clones; 80% to 90% are singletons and the top ten take roughly 1.9%. Sequenced material: peripheral blood. These receptors were taken from a woman of 80 years or more with acute or convalescent COVID-19. Both conserved end residues are part of each CDR3. A D gene is named only where the DNA matches it firmly. Size values are once, few and many counts, or a class for expanded clones, and some rows have none.

d_call j_call v_call clone_size cdr3_aa cdr3_nt
. TRBJ2-4 TRBV7-2 . CASSSPLGQPKNIQYF TGTGCCAGCAGCTCTCCACTGGGACAACCCAAAAACATTCAGTACTTC
. TRBJ2-2 TRBV24-1 . CATSESGSGELFF TGTGCCACCAGTGAATCCGGGAGCGGGGAGCTGTTTTTT
. TRBJ1-5 TRBV19 . CASDTWTEGNQPQHF TGTGCCAGCGACACCTGGACGGAGGGCAATCAGCCCCAGCATTTT
. TRBJ1-4 TRBV6-5 . CASRPRGTNEKLFF TGTGCCAGCAGACCCCGAGGCACTAATGAAAAACTGTTTTTT
. TRBJ2-2 TRBV5-1 . CASTLQNANTGELFF TGCGCCAGCACCCTACAGAACGCGAACACCGGGGAGCTGTTTTTT
. TRBJ1-4 TRBV12-3/TRBV12-4 . CASRPDSDEKLFF TGTGCCAGCAGACCCGACAGTGATGAAAAACTGTTTTTT
. TRBJ2-1 TRBV2 . CASSEGLLNEQFF TGTGCCAGCAGTGAAGGTCTCCTCAATGAGCAGTTCTTC
TRBD1 TRBJ1-2 TRBV5-1 once CASSPGTANYGYTF TGCGCCAGCAGCCCGGGGACAGCTAACTATGGCTACACCTTC
. TRBJ2-3 TRBV29-1 . CSVAYIVTTDTQYF TGCAGCGTTGCCTATATAGTAACGACAGATACGCAGTATTTT
TRBD2 TRBJ2-2 TRBV14 . CASSQATAGGYTGELFF TGTGCCAGCAGCCAGGCCACAGCGGGAGGATACACCGGGGAGCTGTTTTTT
. TRBJ2-2 TRBV5-6 few CASRPRQLNTGELFF TGTGCCAGCAGACCCCGACAGCTGAACACCGGGGAGCTGTTTTTT
TRBD2 TRBJ2-7 TRBV29-1 . CSVEPAGESYEQYF TGCAGCGTTGAACCGGCGGGAGAGTCCTACGAGCAGTACTTC
TRBD2 TRBJ2-7 TRBV7-2 . CASSFGTSSEQYF TGTGCCAGCAGCTTCGGGACTAGCAGCGAGCAGTACTTC
TRBD1 TRBJ1-4 TRBV3-1/TRBV3-2 . CASNKGLQGNEKLFF TGTGCCAGCAATAAAGGGTTACAGGGGAATGAAAAACTGTTTTTT
. TRBJ1-4 TRBV30 . CAWSPNMGTYGEKLFF TGTGCCTGGAGCCCGAATATGGGGACTTATGGGGAAAAACTGTTTTTT
TRBD2 TRBJ2-1 TRBV2 . CASRAGGPYNEQFF TGTGCCAGCAGGGCGGGGGGACCATACAATGAGCAGTTCTTC
. TRBJ2-7 TRBV4-3 . CASSQEGTAGEQYF TGCGCCAGCAGCCAAGAGGGCACCGCAGGGGAGCAGTACTTC
TRBD1 TRBJ2-7 TRBV7-6 . CASSLAGTGPRTYEQYF TGTGCCAGCAGCTTAGCAGGGACAGGGCCCCGGACCTACGAGCAGTACTTC
TRBD1 TRBJ2-7 TRBV6-2/TRBV6-3 once CASSYVFRGPFYEQYF TGTGCCAGCAGTTACGTTTTCAGGGGGCCGTTTTACGAGCAGTACTTC
TRBD2 TRBJ2-3 TRBV19 . CASRGVLFTDTQYF TGTGCCAGTCGGGGGGTTCTCTTCACAGATACGCAGTATTTT
TRBD2 TRBJ2-3 TRBV6-2/TRBV6-3 . CASSYIAGRGTDTQYF TGTGCCAGCAGTTACATAGCGGGACGTGGGACAGATACGCAGTATTTT
TRBD1 TRBJ1-1 TRBV5-1 . CASSLGDRENTEAFF TGCGCCAGCAGCTTGGGTGACAGGGAGAACACTGAAGCTTTCTTT
TRBD1 TRBJ1-1 TRBV2 . CASSLDRGRGNTEAFF TGTGCCAGCAGTTTAGACAGGGGTCGGGGGAACACTGAAGCTTTCTTT
. TRBJ2-5 TRBV2 . CASSPPLGDLSDLETQYF TGTGCCAGCAGTCCACCTCTGGGCGACCTTTCGGATCTGGAGACCCAGTACTTC
. TRBJ2-7 TRBV6-2/TRBV6-3 once CASSYSSLRDNPHF TGTGCCAGCAGTTACTCTTCGCTTCGGGACAATCCGCACTTC
. TRBJ2-3 TRBV6-2/TRBV6-3 . CASSYTPPWQDTDTQYF TGTGCCAGCAGTTACACACCCCCCTGGCAGGACACAGATACGCAGTATTTT
TRBD1 TRBJ1-2 TRBV12-3/TRBV12-4 . CASSLGQGSGYTF TGTGCCAGCAGTTTGGGACAGGGGAGCGGCTACACCTTC
. TRBJ1-5 TRBV30 . CAWSPSWGQPQHF TGTGCCTGGAGCCCTAGCTGGGGTCAGCCCCAGCATTTT
. TRBJ2-7 TRBV6-2/TRBV6-3 . CASSSGRTYEQYF TGTGCCAGCAGTAGTGGCCGAACCTACGAGCAGTACTTC
. TRBJ2-5 TRBV5-4 . CASTPGFGTQYF TGTGCCAGCACCCCCGGGTTCGGGACCCAGTACTTC
TRBD2 TRBJ2-3 TRBV2 . CASSSASGRKTDTQYF TGTGCCAGCAGCTCAGCTAGCGGGAGAAAAACAGATACGCAGTATTTT
. TRBJ1-4 TRBV9 . CASSVNPRLATNEKLFF TGTGCCAGCAGCGTCAACCCTCGACTGGCAACTAATGAAAAACTGTTTTTT
TRBD2 TRBJ2-3 TRBV4-2 . CASSQDLAGARDTQYF TGTGCCAGCAGCCAAGATCTAGCGGGAGCTAGAGATACGCAGTATTTT
. TRBJ1-5 TRBV6-4 . CASSEKGGHNQPQHF TGTGCCAGCAGTGAAAAAGGGGGACACAATCAGCCCCAGCATTTT
. TRBJ1-2 TRBV19 . CASSPELEGYYGYTF TGTGCCAGTAGTCCCGAGTTGGAGGGCTACTATGGCTACACCTTC
TRBD1 TRBJ2-7 TRBV2 few CASSAWTGSYEQYF TGTGCCAGCAGTGCGTGGACAGGGTCCTACGAGCAGTACTTC
TRBD1 TRBJ2-5 TRBV10-2 . CASSESFTQGVQETQYF TGCGCCAGCAGTGAGTCGTTTACCCAGGGGGTCCAAGAGACCCAGTACTTC
. TRBJ1-1 TRBV25-1 . CASSDTGLPTEAFF TGTGCCAGCAGTGATACAGGCTTACCTACTGAAGCTTTCTTT
. TRBJ2-3 TRBV15 . CATSKTWTDATRDTQYF TGTGCCACCAGCAAAACTTGGACAGACGCTACCCGAGATACGCAGTATTTT
TRBD1 TRBJ1-2 TRBV6-5 . CASSLGGAGGYTF TGTGCCAGCAGTTTAGGGGGCGCAGGGGGCTACACCTTC
TRBD2 TRBJ2-1 TRBV2 . CASSLLAGAFRNEQFF TGTGCCAGCAGTTTACTAGCGGGGGCTTTCCGCAATGAGCAGTTCTTC
. TRBJ1-3 TRBV3-1/TRBV3-2 . CASSQGVGAGTGNTIYF TGTGCCAGCAGCCAAGGGGTTGGGGCAGGGACTGGAAACACCATATATTTT
TRBD1 TRBJ1-2 TRBV10-3 . CAISDYGPGQGVSGVYGYTF TGTGCCATCAGTGACTATGGGCCGGGACAGGGGGTATCAGGCGTCTATGGCTACACCTTC
. TRBJ1-2 TRBV7-9 . CASSLVTGHWYGYTF TGTGCCAGCAGCTTAGTTACAGGACACTGGTATGGCTACACCTTC